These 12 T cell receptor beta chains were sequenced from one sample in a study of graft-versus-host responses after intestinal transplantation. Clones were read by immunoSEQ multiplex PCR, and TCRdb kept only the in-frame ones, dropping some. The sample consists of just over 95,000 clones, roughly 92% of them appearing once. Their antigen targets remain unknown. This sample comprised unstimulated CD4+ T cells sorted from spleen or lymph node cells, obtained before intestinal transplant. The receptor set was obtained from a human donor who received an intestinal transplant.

The CDR3 DNA follows: TGTGCCAGCAACGACAGGGGGCGAGGTACTGAAGCTTTCTTT. Protein: CASNDRGRGTEAFF. This chain connects TRBV5-4 to TRBJ1-1; TRBD1 aligns across 10 bases. The germline V gene has CDR1 SGHNT and CDR2 YYREEE (reference sequence). Unmatched junction bases numbered 7, after V lost 6 bases and J lost 5 bases. The CDR3 contains 14 residues.

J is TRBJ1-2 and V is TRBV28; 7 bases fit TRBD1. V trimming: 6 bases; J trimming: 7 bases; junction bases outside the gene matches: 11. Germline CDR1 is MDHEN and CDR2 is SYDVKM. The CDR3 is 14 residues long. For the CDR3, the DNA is TGTGCCAGCAGCGGGCACCTGGGACAGAGTGGCTACACCTTC. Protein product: CASSGHLGQSGYTF.

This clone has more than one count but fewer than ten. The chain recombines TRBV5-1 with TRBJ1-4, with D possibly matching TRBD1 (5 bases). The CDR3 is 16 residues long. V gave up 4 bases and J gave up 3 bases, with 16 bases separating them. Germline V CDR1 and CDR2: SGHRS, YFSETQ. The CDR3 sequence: CASSPQVLGANEKLFF. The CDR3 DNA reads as TGCGCCAGCAGCCCACAGGTGCTTGGGGCTAATGAAAAACTGTTTTTT.

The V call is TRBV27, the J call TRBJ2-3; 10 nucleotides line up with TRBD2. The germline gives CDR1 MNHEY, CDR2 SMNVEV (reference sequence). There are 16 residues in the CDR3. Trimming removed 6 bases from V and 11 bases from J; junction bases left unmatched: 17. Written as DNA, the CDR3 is TGTGCCAGCAGGCGGGCCGGAGCGGGAGGGCCGAGTGAGCAGTATTTT. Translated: CASRRAGAGGPSEQYF.

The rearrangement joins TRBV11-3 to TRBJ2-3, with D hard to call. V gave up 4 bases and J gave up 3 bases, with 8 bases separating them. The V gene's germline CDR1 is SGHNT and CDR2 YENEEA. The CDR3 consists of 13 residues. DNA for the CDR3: TGTGCCAGCAGCTCCCAGGAAACAGATACGCAGTATTTT. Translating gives CASSSQETDTQYF.

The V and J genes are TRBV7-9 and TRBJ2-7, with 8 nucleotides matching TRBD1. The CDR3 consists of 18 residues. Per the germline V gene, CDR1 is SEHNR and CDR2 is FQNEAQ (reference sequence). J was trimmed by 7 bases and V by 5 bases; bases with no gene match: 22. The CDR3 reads CASSPTQSRTGKGREQYF. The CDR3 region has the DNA TGTGCCAGCAGCCCGACTCAGTCCCGGACAGGGAAGGGGAGGGAGCAGTACTTC.

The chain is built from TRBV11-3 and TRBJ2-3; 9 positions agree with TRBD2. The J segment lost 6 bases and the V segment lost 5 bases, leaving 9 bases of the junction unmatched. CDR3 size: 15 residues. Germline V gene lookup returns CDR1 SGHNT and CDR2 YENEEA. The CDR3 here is CASSHGSGGKDTQYF. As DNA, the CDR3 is TGTGCCAGCAGCCACGGGAGCGGGGGGAAGGATACGCAGTATTTT. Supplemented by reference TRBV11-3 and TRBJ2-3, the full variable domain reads EAGVVQSPRYKIIEKKQPVAFWCNPISGHNTLYWYLQNLGQGPELLIRYENEEAVDDSQLPKDRFSAERLKGVDSTLKIQPAELGDSAVYLCASSHGSGGKDTQYFGPGTRLTVL.

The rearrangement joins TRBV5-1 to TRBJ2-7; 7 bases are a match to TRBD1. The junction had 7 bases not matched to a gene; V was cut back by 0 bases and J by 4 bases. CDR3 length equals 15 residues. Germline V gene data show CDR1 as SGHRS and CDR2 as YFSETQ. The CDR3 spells CASSLAAGGEYEQYF. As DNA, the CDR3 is TGCGCCAGCAGCTTGGCGGCAGGGGGAGAGTACGAGCAGTACTTC.

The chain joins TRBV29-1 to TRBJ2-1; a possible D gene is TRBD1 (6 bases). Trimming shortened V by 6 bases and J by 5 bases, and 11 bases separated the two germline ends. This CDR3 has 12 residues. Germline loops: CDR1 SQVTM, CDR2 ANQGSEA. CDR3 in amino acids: CSVGRGHNEQFF. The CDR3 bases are TGCAGCGTCGGCAGGGGACACAATGAGCAGTTCTTC.

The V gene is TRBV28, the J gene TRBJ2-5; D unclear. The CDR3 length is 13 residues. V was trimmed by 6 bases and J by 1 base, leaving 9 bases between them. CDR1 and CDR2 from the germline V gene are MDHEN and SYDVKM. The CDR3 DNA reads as TGTGCCAGCAGAAACAGTGCCCAAGAGACCCAGTACTTC. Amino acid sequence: CASRNSAQETQYF. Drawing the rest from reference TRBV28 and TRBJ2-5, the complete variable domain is DVKVTQSSRYLVKRTGEKVFLECVQDMDHENMFWYRQDPGLGLRLIYFSYDVKMKEKGDIPEGYSVSREKKERFSLILESASTNQTSMYLCASRNSAQETQYFGPGTRLLVL.

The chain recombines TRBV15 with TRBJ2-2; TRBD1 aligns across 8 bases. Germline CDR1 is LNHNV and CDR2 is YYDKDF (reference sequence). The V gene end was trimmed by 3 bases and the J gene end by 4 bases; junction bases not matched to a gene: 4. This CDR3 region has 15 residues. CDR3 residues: CATSRRQGITGELFF. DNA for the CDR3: TGTGCCACCAGCAGGAGACAGGGGATCACCGGGGAGCTGTTTTTT.

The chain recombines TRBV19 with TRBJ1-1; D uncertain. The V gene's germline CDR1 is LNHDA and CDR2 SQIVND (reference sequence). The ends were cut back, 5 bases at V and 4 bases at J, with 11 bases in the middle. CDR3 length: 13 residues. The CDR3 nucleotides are TGTGCCAGTAGTGGCACGCGAGGCACTGAAGCTTTCTTT. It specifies CASSGTRGTEAFF.